The table lists the clone carrying this TCR beta chain with a count of one. Antigen: not known. The survey-level immunoSEQ assay was used. Profiled with immunoSEQ multiplex PCR; TCRdb holds only in-frame clones, not every one. The sample has about 35,000 clones; about 81% are singletons. This sample is part of a study of pediatric ulcerative colitis. The rectum was sampled with one to two pinch biopsies at colonoscopy. Ulcerative colitis patients received no immunosuppressive medication before the diagnostic colonoscopy. General study points: Blood-rectal clonal overlap within each person was significantly higher in ulcerative colitis patients than controls.

The sequence derives from a boy aged 5 to 17 with mild ulcerative colitis. The sequencing sample was made of gut tissue.

The CDR3 DNA reads TGCGCCAGCAGCTTGCGCAGGACACCCCCCTACGAGCAGTACTTC. This sequence encodes CASSLRRTPPYEQYF. The gene calls are TRBV5-1 and TRBJ2-7; a weak D match, TRBD1 (5 bases). There are 15 residues in the CDR3. V shed 1 base and J shed 2 bases, with 13 bases lying between them. The germline V gene has CDR1 SGHRS and CDR2 YFSETQ.